Sequencing of this T cell receptor beta chain was carried out in a study of cytomegalovirus exposure and HLA in healthy donors. Looking at the study overall: Early released data comprised approximately 85 million unique TCRs from HLA-typed donors.

About this clone: Antigen: not known.

The CDR3 totals 15 residues. From germline, CDR1 is SGHKS and CDR2 YYEKEE (reference sequence). The V segment lost 4 bases and the J segment 10 bases; nucleotides outside the gene matches: 16. PCR employed 60 Vbeta and 13 Jbeta primers. The protocol was immunoSEQ multiplex PCR, while the TCRdb copy is restricted to in-frame clones and leaves out a portion. Its clone listing holds about 160,000 clones. Study-wide results and limits: High sensitivity and specificity were reportedly achieved when the classifier diagnosed cytomegalovirus status.

The chain has TRBV5-5 and TRBJ1-1; the match to TRBD1 covers 7 bases. The sequenced sample was PBMCs. This clonotype was obtained from an older woman in good health and CMV-seronegative. Written as DNA, the CDR3 is TGTGCCAGCAGCCCTACTCCCGGGACAGAAGGCGGAGCTTTCTTT. This codes for CASSPTPGTEGGAFF. The full variable domain, rest sourced from reference TRBV5-5 and TRBJ1-1, is DAGVTQSPTHLIKTRGQQVTLRCSPISGHKSVSWYQQVLGQGPQFIFQYYEKEERGRGNFPDRFSARQFPNYSSELNVNALLLGDSALYLCASSPTPGTEGGAFFGQGTRLTVV.